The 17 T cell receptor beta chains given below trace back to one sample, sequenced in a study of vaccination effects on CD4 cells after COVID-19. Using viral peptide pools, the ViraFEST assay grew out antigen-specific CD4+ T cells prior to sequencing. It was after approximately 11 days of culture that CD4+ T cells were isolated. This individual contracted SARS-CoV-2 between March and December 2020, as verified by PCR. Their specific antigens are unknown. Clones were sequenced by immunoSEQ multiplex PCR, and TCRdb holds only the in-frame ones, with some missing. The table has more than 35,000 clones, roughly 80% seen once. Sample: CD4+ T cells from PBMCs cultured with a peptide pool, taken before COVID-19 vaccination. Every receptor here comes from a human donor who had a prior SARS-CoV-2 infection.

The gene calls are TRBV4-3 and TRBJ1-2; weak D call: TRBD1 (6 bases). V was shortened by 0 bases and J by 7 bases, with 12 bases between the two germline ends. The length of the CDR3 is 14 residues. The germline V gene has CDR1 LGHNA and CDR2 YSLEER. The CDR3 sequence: CASSQEGGIGGYTF. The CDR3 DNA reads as TGCGCCAGCAGCCAAGAAGGGGGGATTGGTGGCTACACCTTC.

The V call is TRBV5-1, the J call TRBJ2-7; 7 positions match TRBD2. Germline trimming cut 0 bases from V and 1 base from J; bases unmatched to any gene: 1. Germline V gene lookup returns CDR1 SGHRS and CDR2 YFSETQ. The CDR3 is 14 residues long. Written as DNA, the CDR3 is TGCGCCAGCAGCTTGGGCGGGGGTTCCTACGAGCAGTACTTC. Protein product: CASSLGGGSYEQYF.

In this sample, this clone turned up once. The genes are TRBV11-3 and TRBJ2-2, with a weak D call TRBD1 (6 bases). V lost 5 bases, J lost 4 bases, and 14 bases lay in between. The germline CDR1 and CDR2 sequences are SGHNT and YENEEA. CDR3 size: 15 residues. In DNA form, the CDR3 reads TGTGCCAGCAGCAACCGGGACACCATCACCGGGGAGCTGTTTTTT. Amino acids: CASSNRDTITGELFF.

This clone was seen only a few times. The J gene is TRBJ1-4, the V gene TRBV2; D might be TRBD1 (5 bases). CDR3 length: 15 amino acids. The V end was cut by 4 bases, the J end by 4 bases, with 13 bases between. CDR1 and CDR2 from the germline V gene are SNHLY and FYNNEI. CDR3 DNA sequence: TGTGCCAGCAGTGCTACAGGCAGTTTTAATGAAAAACTGTTTTTT. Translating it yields CASSATGSFNEKLFF.

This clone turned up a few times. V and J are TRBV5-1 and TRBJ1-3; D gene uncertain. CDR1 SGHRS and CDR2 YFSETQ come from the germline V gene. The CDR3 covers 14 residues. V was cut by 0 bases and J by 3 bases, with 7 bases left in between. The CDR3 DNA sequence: TGCGCCAGCAGCTTGGACGGGATTGGAAACACCATATATTTT. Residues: CASSLDGIGNTIYF.

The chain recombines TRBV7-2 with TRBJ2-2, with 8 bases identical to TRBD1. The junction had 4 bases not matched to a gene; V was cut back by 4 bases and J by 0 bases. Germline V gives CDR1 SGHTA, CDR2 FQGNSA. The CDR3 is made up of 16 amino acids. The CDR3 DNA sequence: TGTGCCAGCAGCTCACAGGGGGGTACGAACACCGGGGAGCTGTTTTTT. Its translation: CASSSQGGTNTGELFF.

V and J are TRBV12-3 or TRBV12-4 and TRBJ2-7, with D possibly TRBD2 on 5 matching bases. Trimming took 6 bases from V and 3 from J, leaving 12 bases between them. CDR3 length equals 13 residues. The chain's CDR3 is CASRVSEGYEQYF. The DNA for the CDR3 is TGTGCCAGCAGAGTATCAGAGGGCTACGAGCAGTACTTC.

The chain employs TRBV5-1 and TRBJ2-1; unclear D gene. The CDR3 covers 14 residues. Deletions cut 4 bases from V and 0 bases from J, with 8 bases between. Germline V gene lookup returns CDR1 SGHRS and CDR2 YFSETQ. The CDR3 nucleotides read TGCGCCAGCAGCGACGTGGGCTCCTACAATGAGCAGTTCTTC. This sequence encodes CASSDVGSYNEQFF.

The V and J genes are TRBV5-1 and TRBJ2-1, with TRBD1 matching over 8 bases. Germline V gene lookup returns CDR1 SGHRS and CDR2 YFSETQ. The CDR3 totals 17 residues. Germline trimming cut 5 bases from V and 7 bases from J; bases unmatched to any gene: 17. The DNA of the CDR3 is TGCGCCAGCAGACCCGGGGTTTCCGGGACAGGCTTGAATGAGCAGTTCTTC. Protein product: CASRPGVSGTGLNEQFF. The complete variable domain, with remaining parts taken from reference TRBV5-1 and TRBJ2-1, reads KAGVTQTPRYLIKTRGQQVTLSCSPISGHRSVSWYQQTPGQGLQFLFEYFSETQRNKGNFPGRFSGRQFSNSRSEMNVSTLELGDSALYLCASRPGVSGTGLNEQFFGPGTRLTVL.

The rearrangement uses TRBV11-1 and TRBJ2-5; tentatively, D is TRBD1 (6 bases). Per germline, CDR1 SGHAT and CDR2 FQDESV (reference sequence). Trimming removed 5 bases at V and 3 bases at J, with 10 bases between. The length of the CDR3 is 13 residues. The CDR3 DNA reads TGTGCCAGCAGCAAAACAGGGAAAGAGACCCAGTACTTC. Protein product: CASSKTGKETQYF. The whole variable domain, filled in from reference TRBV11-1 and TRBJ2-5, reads EAEVAQSPRYKITEKSQAVAFWCDPISGHATLYWYRQILGQGPELLVQFQDESVVDDSQLPKDRFSAERLKGVDSTLKIQPAELGDSAMYLCASSKTGKETQYFGPGTRLLVL.

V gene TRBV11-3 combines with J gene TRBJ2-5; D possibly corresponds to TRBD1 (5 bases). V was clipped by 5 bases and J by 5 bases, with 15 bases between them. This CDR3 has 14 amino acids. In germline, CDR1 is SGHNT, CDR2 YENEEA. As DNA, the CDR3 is TGTGCCAGCAGCCCCAGGGCAATGACGGAGACCCAGTACTTC. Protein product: CASSPRAMTETQYF.

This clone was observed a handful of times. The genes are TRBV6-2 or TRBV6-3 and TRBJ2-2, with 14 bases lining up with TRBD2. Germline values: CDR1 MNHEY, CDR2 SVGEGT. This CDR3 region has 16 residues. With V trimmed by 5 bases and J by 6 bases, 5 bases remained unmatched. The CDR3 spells CASSHRGLAGAGELFF. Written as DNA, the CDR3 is TGTGCCAGCAGTCACAGGGGACTAGCGGGAGCCGGGGAGCTGTTTTTT.

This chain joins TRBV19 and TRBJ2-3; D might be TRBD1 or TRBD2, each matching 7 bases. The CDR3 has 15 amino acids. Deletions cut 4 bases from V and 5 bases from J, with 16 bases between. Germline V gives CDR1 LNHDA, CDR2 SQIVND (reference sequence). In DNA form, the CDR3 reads TGTGCCAGTAGTAAGCAGGGGGGAGGGGGAGATACGCAGTATTTT. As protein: CASSKQGGGGDTQYF.

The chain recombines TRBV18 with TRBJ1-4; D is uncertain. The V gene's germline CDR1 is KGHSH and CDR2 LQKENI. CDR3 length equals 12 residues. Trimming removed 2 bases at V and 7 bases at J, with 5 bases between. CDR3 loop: CASSPGREKLFF. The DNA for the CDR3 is TGTGCCAGCTCACCAGGGCGTGAAAAACTGTTTTTT.

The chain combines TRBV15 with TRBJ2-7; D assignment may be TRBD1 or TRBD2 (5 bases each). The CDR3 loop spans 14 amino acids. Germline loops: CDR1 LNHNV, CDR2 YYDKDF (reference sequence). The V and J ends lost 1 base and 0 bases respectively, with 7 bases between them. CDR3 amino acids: CATSRGGSSYEQYF. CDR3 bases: TGTGCCACCAGCAGAGGGGGGAGCTCCTACGAGCAGTACTTC.

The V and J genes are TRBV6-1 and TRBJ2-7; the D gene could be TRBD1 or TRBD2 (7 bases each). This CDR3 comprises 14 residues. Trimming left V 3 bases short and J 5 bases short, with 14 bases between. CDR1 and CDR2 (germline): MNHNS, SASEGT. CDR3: CASSDAGGEHEQYF. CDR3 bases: TGTGCCAGCAGTGACGCAGGGGGGGAGCACGAGCAGTACTTC.

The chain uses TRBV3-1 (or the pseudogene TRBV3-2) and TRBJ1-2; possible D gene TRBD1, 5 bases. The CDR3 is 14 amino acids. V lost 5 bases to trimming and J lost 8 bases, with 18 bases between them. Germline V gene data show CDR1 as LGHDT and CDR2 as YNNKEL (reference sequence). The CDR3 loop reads CASSGDVGGYGYTF. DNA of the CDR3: TGTGCCAGCAGCGGGGACGTCGGGGGTTACGGCTACACCTTC.